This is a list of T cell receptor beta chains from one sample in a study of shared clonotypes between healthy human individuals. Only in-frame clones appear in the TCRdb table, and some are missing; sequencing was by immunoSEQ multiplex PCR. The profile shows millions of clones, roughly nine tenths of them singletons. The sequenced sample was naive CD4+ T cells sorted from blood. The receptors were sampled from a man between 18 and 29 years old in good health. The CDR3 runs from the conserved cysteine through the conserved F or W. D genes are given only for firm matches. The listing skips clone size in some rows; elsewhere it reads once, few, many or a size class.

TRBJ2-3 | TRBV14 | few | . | TGTGCCAGCAGCCAAGCCGGGGCAGATACGCAGTATTTT | CASSQAGADTQYF
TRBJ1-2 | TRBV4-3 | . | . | TGCGCCAGCAGCCAAGAGTTGGCCGCTGGTGGCTACACCTTC | CASSQELAAGGYTF
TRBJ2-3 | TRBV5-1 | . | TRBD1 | TGCGCCAGCAGCTTGGAACCCTCACAGGGGACGCAGTATTTT | CASSLEPSQGTQYF
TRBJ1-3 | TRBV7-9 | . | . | TGTGCCAGCAGCCGAAACTATCCAGGGAGCTCTGGAAACACCATATATTTT | CASSRNYPGSSGNTIYF
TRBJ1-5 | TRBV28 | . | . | TGTGCCAGCAGACTTATAGGCCAGCCCCAGCATTTT | CASRLIGQPQHF
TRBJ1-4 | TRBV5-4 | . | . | TGTGCCAGCAGCACCCGGTGGGCTAATGAAAAACTGTTTTTT | CASSTRWANEKLFF
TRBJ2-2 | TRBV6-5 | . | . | TGTGCCAGCAGTTACGCTGGGGGCGACAACACCGGGGAGCTGTTTTTT | CASSYAGGDNTGELFF
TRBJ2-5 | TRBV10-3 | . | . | TGTGCCATCAGTGGGAATAGAAACCAAGAGACCCAGTACTTC | CAISGNRNQETQYF
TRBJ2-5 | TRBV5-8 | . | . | TGTGCCAGCAGCTCTGGCTTACTATTCGGGACCCAGTACTTC | CASSSGLLFGTQYF
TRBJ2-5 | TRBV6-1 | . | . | TGTGCCAGTTTGTCATGGGCCCAAGAGACCCAGTACTTC | CASLSWAQETQYF
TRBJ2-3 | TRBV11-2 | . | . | TGTGCCAGCAGCTTGGAGCGCGATACGCAGTATTTT | CASSLERDTQYF
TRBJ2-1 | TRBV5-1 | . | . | TGCGCCAGCAGCTCAAACAATGAGCAGTTCTTC | CASSSNNEQFF
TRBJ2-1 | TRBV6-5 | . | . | TGTGCCAGCAGGCATCACAATGAGCAGTTCTTC | CASRHHNEQFF
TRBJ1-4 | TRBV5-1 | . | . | TGCGCCAGCAGCTTGTCGGGTATTGCAACTAATGAAAAACTGTTTTTT | CASSLSGIATNEKLFF
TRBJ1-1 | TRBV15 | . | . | TGTGCCACCAGCCCCTTCAAACAGGGCTTGAACACTGAAGCTTTCTTT | CATSPFKQGLNTEAFF
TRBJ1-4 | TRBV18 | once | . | TGTGCCAGCTCAACCACCGTAGGGGAGGAAGAAAAACTGTTTTTT | CASSTTVGEEEKLFF
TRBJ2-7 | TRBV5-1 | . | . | TGCGCCAGCAGCTCCCTTGGAAGCGAGCAGTACTTC | CASSSLGSEQYF
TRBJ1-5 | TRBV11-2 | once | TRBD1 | TGTGCCAGCAGTCGAACACAGGACAGGAATCAGCCCCAGCATTTT | CASSRTQDRNQPQHF
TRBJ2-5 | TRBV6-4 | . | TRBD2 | TGTGCCAGCACCTCACTAGCGTATGAGACCCAGTACTTC | CASTSLAYETQYF
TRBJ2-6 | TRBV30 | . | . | TGTGCCTGGAAGGTGGGTCGTCATAGGGCAATTCCGTCTGGGGCCAACGTCCTGACTTTC | CAWKVGRHRAIPSGANVLTF
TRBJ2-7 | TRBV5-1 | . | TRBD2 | TGCGCCAGCAGCCTACTAGCGAGCTACGAGCAGTACTTC | CASSLLASYEQYF
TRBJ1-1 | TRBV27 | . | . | TGTGCCAGCAGTTTATTAGGGGGGAACACTGAAGCTTTCTTT | CASSLLGGNTEAFF
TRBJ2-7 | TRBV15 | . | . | TGTGCCACCAGCAGAGACAGGATGGAGAACGAGCAGTACTTC | CATSRDRMENEQYF
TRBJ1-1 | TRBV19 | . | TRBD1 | TGTGCCAGTAGTAACGGACAGGGGACGGAAGCTTTCTTT | CASSNGQGTEAFF
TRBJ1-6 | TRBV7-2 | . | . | TGTGCCAGCAGCAGGGAAGGGTATTCACCCCTCCACTTT | CASSREGYSPLHF
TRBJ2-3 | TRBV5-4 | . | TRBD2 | TGTGCCAGCAGCCCGGGACTAGCGGGGGTCCGCACAGATACGCAGTATTTT | CASSPGLAGVRTDTQYF
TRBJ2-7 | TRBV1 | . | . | TGCACCAGCAGCCACCAAACGGGACTAGCAAGGGTATCCTACGAGCAGTACTTC | CTSSHQTGLARVSYEQYF
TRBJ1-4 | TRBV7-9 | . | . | TGTGCCAGCAGCTTATTGTTAGGGCGGAGTGAAAAACTGTTTTTT | CASSLLLGRSEKLFF
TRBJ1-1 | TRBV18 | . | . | TGTGCCAGCTCACAGGCCGGAGACGAAGCTTTCTTT | CASSQAGDEAFF
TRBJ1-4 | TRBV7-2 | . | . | TGTGCCAGCAGCTCGGGCCCCCATGAAAAACTGTTTTTT | CASSSGPHEKLFF
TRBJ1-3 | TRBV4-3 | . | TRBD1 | TGCGCCAGCAGACCGACAGGGTTTTTAGACACCATATATTTT | CASRPTGFLDTIYF
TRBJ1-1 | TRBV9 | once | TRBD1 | TGTGCCAGCAGCGTGGGGACAGCGAACACTGAAGCTTTCTTT | CASSVGTANTEAFF
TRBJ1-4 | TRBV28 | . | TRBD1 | TGTGCCAGCAGCCGAACAGGGGGGTATGAAAAACTGTTTTTT | CASSRTGGYEKLFF
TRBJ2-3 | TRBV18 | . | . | TGTGCCAGCTCACGGCTAGCGAGAGATACGCAGTATTTT | CASSRLARDTQYF
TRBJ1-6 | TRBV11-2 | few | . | TGTGCCAGCAGCTTAAATAATTCACCCCTCCACTTT | CASSLNNSPLHF
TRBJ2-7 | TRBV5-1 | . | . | TGCGCCAGCAGCTTGGCCTGGGGGCCCACCTACGAGCAGTACTTC | CASSLAWGPTYEQYF
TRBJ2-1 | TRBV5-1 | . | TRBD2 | TGCGCCAGCAGCGCCACCCTAGCGGGAGGGCCCCGAAATGAGCAGTTCTTC | CASSATLAGGPRNEQFF
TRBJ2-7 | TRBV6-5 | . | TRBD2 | TGTGCCAGCAGACCGGGACTAGTTACCCACGAGCAGTACTTC | CASRPGLVTHEQYF
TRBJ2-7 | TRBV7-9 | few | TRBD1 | TGTGCCAGCAGCCCTACCGTAGGGGGCGGATACGAGCAGTACTTC | CASSPTVGGGYEQYF
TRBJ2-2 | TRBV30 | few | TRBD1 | TGTGCCTGGTCGACAGGGTACGGGGAGCTGTTTTTT | CAWSTGYGELFF
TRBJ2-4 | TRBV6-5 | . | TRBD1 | TGTGCCAGCAGGCAGGGACAGCCAAACATTCAGTACTTC | CASRQGQPNIQYF
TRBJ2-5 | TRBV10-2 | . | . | TGCGCCAGCTCAGGGGGGGCCCTCCAAGAGACCCAGTACTTC | CASSGGALQETQYF
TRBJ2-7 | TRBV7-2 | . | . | TGTGCCAGCAGCTCCCATCGGGGCAACGAGCAGTACTTC | CASSSHRGNEQYF
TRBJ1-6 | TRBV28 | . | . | TGTGCCAGCAGTACGACAGCTCTGGCCCTCCACTTT | CASSTTALALHF
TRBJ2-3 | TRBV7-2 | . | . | TGTGCCAGCAGCCCCACCCGGTACGGGGGCTCTTTT | CASSPTRYGGSF
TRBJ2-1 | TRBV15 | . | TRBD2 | TGTGCCACCAGCAGAGATCGGGTGGATCGGCGGGGGGGCCGCGATGAGCAGTTCTTC | CATSRDRVDRRGGRDEQFF
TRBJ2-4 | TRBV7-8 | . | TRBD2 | TGTGCCAGCAGCTTAGCTGGACTAGCGGGAGGGAAAAACATTCAGTACTTC | CASSLAGLAGGKNIQYF
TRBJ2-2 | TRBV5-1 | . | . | TGCGCCAGCAGCTTGACCACGTACGGGGAGCTGTTTTTT | CASSLTTYGELFF
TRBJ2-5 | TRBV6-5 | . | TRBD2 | TGTGCCAGCAGTTTAGCGGGGGCCCAAGAGACCCAGTACTTC | CASSLAGAQETQYF
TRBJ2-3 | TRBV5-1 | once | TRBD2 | TGCGCCAGCAGCTTAGCAATTAGCGGGAGTACGTCAGATACGCAGTATTTT | CASSLAISGSTSDTQYF
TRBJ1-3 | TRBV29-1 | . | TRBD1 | TGCAGCGTTGAAGATCGACAGGGGCACGGAAACACCATATATTTT | CSVEDRQGHGNTIYF
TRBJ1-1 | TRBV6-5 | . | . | TGTGCCAGCATTAACGGGAGGGGGAACACTGAAGCTTTCTTT | CASINGRGNTEAFF
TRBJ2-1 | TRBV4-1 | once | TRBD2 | TGCGCCAGCAGCCAATTTAGCGGGGGGGCGTTTCCCAACAATGAGCAGTTCTTC | CASSQFSGGAFPNNEQFF
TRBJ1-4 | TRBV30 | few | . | TGTGCCTGGAGCGGACAGAACAATGAAAAACTGTTTTTT | CAWSGQNNEKLFF
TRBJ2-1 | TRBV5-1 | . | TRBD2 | TGCGCCAGCAGCTTACTAGCGGGGGGGAACAATGAGCAGTTCTTC | CASSLLAGGNNEQFF
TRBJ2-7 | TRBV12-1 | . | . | TGTGCCAGCAGCTTTGCGGTCAACGAGCAGTACTTC | CASSFAVNEQYF
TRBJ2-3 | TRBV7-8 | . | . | TGTGCCAGCAGCCCCTTCGGTAGTAGGAGCACAGATACGCAGTATTTT | CASSPFGSRSTDTQYF
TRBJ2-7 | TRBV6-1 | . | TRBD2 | TGTGCCAGTCAACTAGCGACCCGCTCCTACGAGCAGTACTTC | CASQLATRSYEQYF
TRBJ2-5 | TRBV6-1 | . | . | TGTGCCAGCCGGGTGGTAGGTTTGATCTCTGAGACCCAGTACTTC | CASRVVGLISETQYF